These 26 T cell receptor beta chains were sequenced from one sample in a study of blood T cell repertoires in COVID-19. The method was immunoSEQ multiplex PCR; TCRdb's version includes in-frame clones alone and lacks a portion of them. The sample comprises about 100,000 clones, 82% of which are singletons, and 4% to 5.5% rests with the top ten. Material for sequencing was peripheral blood. The receptors come from a man between 60 and 75 years old with acute or convalescent COVID-19.

The V call is TRBV7-9, the J call TRBJ2-1; possible D gene TRBD1, 5 bases. Germline V gene data show CDR1 as SEHNR and CDR2 as FQNEAQ (reference sequence). The CDR3 loop spans 13 amino acids. V lost 5 bases and J lost 9, with 14 bases in between. CDR3 sequence: CASSGWTRTEQFF. In DNA form, the CDR3 reads TGTGCCAGCAGCGGCTGGACAAGGACTGAGCAGTTCTTC.

This sequence joins TRBV10-1 and TRBJ2-7, with 11 bases lining up with TRBD2. The CDR3 has 12 amino acids. The germline gives CDR1 WNHNN, CDR2 SYGVQD (reference sequence). DNA of the CDR3: TGCGCTAGGGGGACTAGCGGCTACGAGCAGTACTTC. Translated: CARGTSGYEQYF.

The chain uses TRBV5-1 and TRBJ2-7, with a weak D call TRBD1 (5 bases). Trimming shortened V by 1 base and J by 6 bases, and 5 bases separated the two germline ends. Germline-derived CDR1 and CDR2 are SGHRS and YFSETQ. CDR3 size: 11 residues. For the CDR3, the DNA is TGCGCCAGCAGCTTGAGGGGCGAGCAGTACTTC. Its protein product is CASSLRGEQYF.

V gene TRBV27 combines with J gene TRBJ2-3; 14 bases are shared with TRBD2. CDR3 length: 19 amino acids. Germline assignment: CDR1 MNHEY and CDR2 SMNVEV (reference sequence). Losses at the gene ends were 10 bases for V and 4 bases for J; bases not matched to a gene: 19. For the CDR3, the DNA is TGTGCCACCCAAAAAATCACCGGGACTAGCGGGGGAGGTGCAGATACGCAGTATTTT. It specifies CATQKITGTSGGGADTQYF.

The rearrangement joins TRBV4-2 to TRBJ1-1; weak D call: TRBD1 (6 bases). The germline gives CDR1 LGHNA, CDR2 YNFKEQ. Trimming removed 0 bases from V and 0 bases from J, with 11 bases in between. This CDR3 contains 16 residues. The CDR3 nucleotides read TGTGCCAGCAGCCAAGACGGCTGGACAGTGAACACTGAAGCTTTCTTT. Amino acids: CASSQDGWTVNTEAFF.

The chain couples TRBV7-9 to TRBJ1-4; D uncertain. V lost 1 base and J lost 10, with 13 bases in between. Germline V CDR1 and CDR2: SEHNR, FQNEAQ (reference sequence). CDR3 length equals 14 residues. CDR3 nucleotides: TGTGCCAGCAGCTTAGGGGCCTTGGAGGGAAAACTGTTTTTT. Amino acids: CASSLGALEGKLFF.

The chain uses TRBV7-9 and TRBJ1-3, with no clear D. This CDR3 comprises 14 residues. Germline V gene lookup returns CDR1 SEHNR and CDR2 FQNEAQ (reference sequence). Deletions cut 3 bases from V and 1 base from J, with 7 bases between. This chain's CDR3 is CASSFVQSGNTIYF. In DNA form, the CDR3 reads TGTGCCAGCAGCTTCGTCCAGTCTGGAAACACCATATATTTT.

The J gene is TRBJ2-3, the V gene TRBV6-5, with TRBD2 as a possible D gene (6 bases). V shed 7 bases and J shed 1 base, with 12 bases lying between them. The CDR3 extends over 14 amino acids. Germline lookup yields CDR1 MNHEY and CDR2 SVGAGI. CDR3 sequence: CASKAGYGTDTQYF. The CDR3 nucleotides read TGTGCCAGCAAGGCGGGATACGGCACAGATACGCAGTATTTT.

V gene TRBV18 combines with J gene TRBJ1-3; D not resolved. This CDR3 is 16 amino acids long. Per the germline V gene, CDR1 is KGHSH and CDR2 is LQKENI. Between the trimmed V and J ends, which lost 0 bases and 0 bases, there was a span of 9 bases. CDR3 protein: CASSPPVPGSGNTIYF. CDR3 in DNA: TGTGCCAGCTCACCACCGGTGCCGGGCTCTGGAAACACCATATATTTT.

The chain recombines TRBV3-1 (or the pseudogene TRBV3-2) with TRBJ2-6; 11 positions match TRBD2. This CDR3 is 18 amino acids long. CDR1 and CDR2 (germline): LGHDT, YNNKEL (reference sequence). Trimming cost V 2 bases and J 4 bases; bases outside gene matches: 7. CDR3 residues: CASSQRLAGGLGANVLTF. Here the CDR3 DNA reads TGTGCCAGCAGCCAAAGATTAGCGGGGGGGCTCGGGGCCAACGTCCTGACTTTC.

This clone was recorded a few times. The V and J genes are TRBV5-5 and TRBJ2-7; weak D call: TRBD1 (6 bases). V gave up 1 base and J gave up 5 bases, with 19 bases separating them. This CDR3 is built from 16 residues. Germline assignment: CDR1 SGHKS and CDR2 YYEKEE (reference sequence). In nucleotides, the CDR3 is TGTGCCAGCAGCTTGAACCCCCTTCCGACAGGTAACGAGCAGTACTTC. Residues: CASSLNPLPTGNEQYF.

The V gene is TRBV14, the J gene TRBJ2-2; 9 bases map to TRBD1. Germline V gives CDR1 SGHDN, CDR2 FVKESK. This CDR3 has 17 amino acids. V gave up 3 bases and J gave up 3 bases; unmatched junction bases: 8. CDR3 sequence: CASSHKQGAKDTGELFF. The CDR3 nucleotides are TGTGCCAGCAGCCACAAACAGGGGGCAAAAGACACCGGGGAGCTGTTTTTT. The entire variable domain, with the rest obtained from reference TRBV14 and TRBJ2-2, is as follows: EAGVTQFPSHSVIEKGQTVTLRCDPISGHDNLYWYRRVMGKEIKFLLHFVKESKQDESGMPNNRFLAERTGGTYSTLKVQPAELEDSGVYFCASSHKQGAKDTGELFFGEGSRLTVL.

J is TRBJ2-5 and V is TRBV2, with 9 positions matching TRBD2. The germline gives CDR1 SNHLY, CDR2 FYNNEI. The CDR3 extends over 15 amino acids. The ends lost 3 bases at V and 0 bases at J; junction bases unmatched: 2. The CDR3 bases are TGTGCCAGCAGTGAGAGCGGGGGGTACCAAGAGACCCAGTACTTC. Protein sequence: CASSESGGYQETQYF.

V and J are TRBV5-1 and TRBJ2-7; 7 bases agree with TRBD2. Looked up from germline, CDR1 is SGHRS and CDR2 is YFSETQ. The ends lost 4 bases at V and 0 bases at J; junction bases unmatched: 7. The CDR3 is made up of 15 amino acids. The CDR3 sequence: CASSPPSSGSYEQYF. CDR3 in DNA: TGCGCCAGCAGCCCTCCCTCTAGCGGCTCCTACGAGCAGTACTTC.

This clone has only one observation. This chain links TRBV6-5 with TRBJ1-1, with no clear D. Trimming cost V 5 bases and J 0 bases, with 10 bases left between them. The CDR3 is made up of 14 amino acids. CDR1 and CDR2 from the germline V gene are MNHEY and SVGAGI. CDR3 DNA sequence: TGTGCCAGCAGTACTCTCGGAGTGAACACTGAAGCTTTCTTT. This sequence encodes CASSTLGVNTEAFF.

The chain is built from TRBV6-5 and TRBJ1-5; 10 bases fit TRBD1. This CDR3 has 14 residues. Germline V gene lookup returns CDR1 MNHEY and CDR2 SVGAGI. The V gene end was trimmed by 6 bases and the J gene end by 6 bases; junction bases not matched to a gene: 5. The CDR3 region is CASSGQGGGQPQHF. CDR3 DNA: TGTGCCAGCAGCGGACAGGGGGGGGGTCAGCCCCAGCATTTT.

This clone was picked up a small number of times. V gene TRBV11-3 combines with J gene TRBJ2-7; TRBD2 might be the D (6 bases). Trimming left V 3 bases short and J 6 bases short, with 12 bases between. The CDR3 extends over 13 amino acids. From germline, CDR1 is SGHNT and CDR2 YENEEA. The CDR3 sequence: CASSFMGGIEQYF. CDR3 coding DNA: TGTGCCAGCAGCTTTATGGGGGGTATCGAGCAGTACTTC.

The table lists this clone with a few counts. The chain is built from TRBV5-3 and TRBJ1-5; 11 positions agree with TRBD1. TRBV5-3 carries the ORF label, with uncertain function. Trimming removed 3 bases from V and 15 bases from J; junction bases left unmatched: 11. CDR3 length: 14 residues. CDR3 amino acids: CARSCRTGGWLGHF. The CDR3 DNA follows: TGTGCCAGAAGCTGCCGGACAGGGGGCTGGCTTGGGCATTTT.

CDR3 region: CASSLAFAGGLYNEQFF. CDR3 nucleotides: TGTGCCAGCAGCTTGGCTTTTGCGGGAGGGCTCTACAATGAGCAGTTCTTC. The chain couples TRBV5-4 to TRBJ2-1; TRBD2 matches at 9 bases. Germline V gene lookup returns CDR1 SGHNT and CDR2 YYREEE (reference sequence). The ends lost 0 bases at V and 3 bases at J; junction bases unmatched: 7. The CDR3 runs to 17 residues. The full variable domain, with the rest looked up from reference TRBV5-4 and TRBJ2-1, is ETGVTQSPTHLIKTRGQQVTLRCSSQSGHNTVSWYQQALGQGPQFIFQYYREEENGRGNFPPRFSGLQFPNYSSELNVNALELDDSALYLCASSLAFAGGLYNEQFFGPGTRLTVL.

This rearrangement joins TRBV14 to TRBJ2-3, with D tentatively TRBD2 (5 bases). V lost 0 bases and J lost 4, with 17 bases in between. From germline, CDR1 is SGHDN and CDR2 FVKESK. This CDR3 has 17 amino acids. The CDR3 bases are TGTGCCAGCAGCCAAGACCATGGCCCTCGGGGAGCAGATACGCAGTATTTT. As protein: CASSQDHGPRGADTQYF.

V is TRBV6-1 and J is TRBJ1-1; D not resolved. This CDR3 is 15 amino acids long. From germline, CDR1 is MNHNS and CDR2 SASEGT. V dropped 2 bases and J dropped 4 bases, with 14 bases sitting between them. The CDR3 reads CASSELAAGGTEAFF. CDR3 nucleotides: TGTGCCAGCAGTGAATTAGCCGCGGGCGGCACTGAAGCTTTCTTT.

This sequence joins TRBV7-9 and TRBJ2-7, with D uncertain. Germline values: CDR1 SEHNR, CDR2 FQNEAQ (reference sequence). CDR3 length: 14 residues. The V and J ends lost 2 bases and 3 bases respectively, with 11 bases between them. CDR3 DNA: TGTGCCAGCAGCTTAAAGACACCAAGCTACGAGCAGTACTTC. Its translation: CASSLKTPSYEQYF.

The J gene is TRBJ2-1, the V gene TRBV9; TRBD2 matches at 7 bases. Germline trimming cut 4 bases from V and 7 bases from J; bases unmatched to any gene: 8. Germline V gene data show CDR1 as SGDLS and CDR2 as YYNGEE. The length of the CDR3 is 14 residues. CDR3 nucleotide sequence: TGTGCCAGCAGCCCCCAACTAGCGAGGAATGAGCAGTTCTTC. Translated, it gives CASSPQLARNEQFF.

The J gene is TRBJ1-2, the V gene TRBV6-2 or TRBV6-3; D remains unclear. There are 11 residues in the CDR3. Trimming took 5 bases from V and 7 from J, leaving 8 bases between them. Germline CDR1 reads MNHEY; CDR2 reads SVGEGT. CDR3 amino acids: CASSPRGGYTF. As DNA, the CDR3 is TGTGCCAGCAGTCCCCGGGGTGGCTACACCTTC.

The gene calls are TRBV5-5 and TRBJ1-2; D not resolved. Trimming removed 3 bases at V and 0 bases at J, with 15 bases between. From germline, CDR1 is SGHKS and CDR2 YYEKEE (reference sequence). The CDR3 runs to 16 residues. The CDR3 is CASSSIQQTANYGYTF. The CDR3 region has the DNA TGTGCCAGCAGCTCAATCCAACAGACCGCTAACTATGGCTACACCTTC.

This chain connects TRBV11-3 to TRBJ2-1; D might be TRBD2 (8 bases). The CDR3 consists of 15 residues. The germline gives CDR1 SGHNT, CDR2 YENEEA. V dropped 8 bases and J dropped 4 bases, with 18 bases sitting between them. CDR3 residues: CASRREGAYYNEQFF. In DNA, the CDR3 is TGTGCCAGCCGTCGGGAGGGGGCATATTACAATGAGCAGTTCTTC.